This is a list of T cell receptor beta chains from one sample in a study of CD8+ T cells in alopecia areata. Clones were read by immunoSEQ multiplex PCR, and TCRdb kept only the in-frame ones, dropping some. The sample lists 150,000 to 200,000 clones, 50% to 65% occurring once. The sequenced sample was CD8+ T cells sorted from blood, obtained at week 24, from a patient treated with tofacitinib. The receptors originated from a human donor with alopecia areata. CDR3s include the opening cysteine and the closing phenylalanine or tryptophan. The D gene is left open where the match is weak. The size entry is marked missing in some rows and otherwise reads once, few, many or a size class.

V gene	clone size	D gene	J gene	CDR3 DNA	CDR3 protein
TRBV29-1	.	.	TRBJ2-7	TGCAGCGTTGAAGTAGGATCCTACGAGCAGTACTTC	CSVEVGSYEQYF
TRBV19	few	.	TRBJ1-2	TGTGCCAGTAGTCCAGGGGACGGGAAGTATGATGGCTACACCTTC	CASSPGDGKYDGYTF
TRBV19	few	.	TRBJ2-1	TGTGCCAGTAGTATAGGCGGGGGCTCCTATAATGAGCAGTTCTTC	CASSIGGGSYNEQFF
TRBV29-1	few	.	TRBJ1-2	TGCAGCACCAATTGGGGGGACACGGGAGGCTACACCTTC	CSTNWGDTGGYTF
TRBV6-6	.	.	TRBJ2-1	TGTGCCAGCAGTTACAGTCCCGGTGGGAGTGAGCAGTTCTTC	CASSYSPGGSEQFF
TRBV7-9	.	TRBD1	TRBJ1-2	TGTGCCAGCAGCTTATCCGGGACAGAGCGGCTGACGGGCGGCTACACCTTC	CASSLSGTERLTGGYTF
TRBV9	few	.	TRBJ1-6	TGTGCCAGCAGCACGAGCTCCTATAATTCACCCCTCCACTTT	CASSTSSYNSPLHF
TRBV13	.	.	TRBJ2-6	TGTGCCAGCAGCTCAAGAGAACCTGGGGCCAACGTCCTGACTTTC	CASSSREPGANVLTF
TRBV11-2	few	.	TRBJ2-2	TGTGCCAGCAGCCCAATGGGTGACACCGGGGAGCTGTTTTTT	CASSPMGDTGELFF
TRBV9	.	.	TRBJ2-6	TGTGCCAGCAGCGCGGAGAACTCTGGGGCCAACGTCCTGACTTTC	CASSAENSGANVLTF
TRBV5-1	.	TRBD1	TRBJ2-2	TGCGCCAGTAAACCCGGGACAGAATACACCGGGGAGCTGTTTTTT	CASKPGTEYTGELFF
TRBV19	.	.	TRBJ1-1	TGTGCCAGTAGTATCTCCGGCCCTGAAGCTTTCTTT	CASSISGPEAFF
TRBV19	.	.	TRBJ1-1	TGTGCCAGTTATGGGGGGAGCACTGAAGCTTTCTTT	CASYGGSTEAFF
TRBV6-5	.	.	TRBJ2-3	TGTGCCAGCAGTTACGGGGGGGCCGGCACAGATACGCAGTATTTT	CASSYGGAGTDTQYF
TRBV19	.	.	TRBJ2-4	TGTGCCAGTAGTATTGGAGGGGGAGCCAAAAACATTCAGTACTTC	CASSIGGGAKNIQYF
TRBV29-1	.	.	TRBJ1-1	TGCAGCGTTGCGGGGGATAGTGAAGCTTTCTTT	CSVAGDSEAFF